These 32 T cell receptor beta chains originate from one sample sequenced in a study of T-cell memory formation after mild COVID-19. Using its own MiXCR run on the 5' RACE reads, TCRdb lists one record per CDR3 protein. The profile shows roughly 370,000 distinct CDR3 sequences, more than 15% of them singletons. Sequences were obtained from PBMCs or a T cell subset sorted from them (not recorded which). These receptors all stem from a man between 18 and 29 years old who had mild COVID-19 (a few samples of this study predate the infection). Cell type and time point are not known.

Only a few counts were recorded for this clonotype. The rearrangement links TRBV6-5 to TRBJ2-4; 11 positions agree with TRBD1. Germline V gives CDR1 MNHEY, CDR2 SVGAGI. The trim removed 2 bases at V and 14 bases at J, leaving 8 bases unmatched. The CDR3 loop spans 14 amino acids. CDR3 DNA sequence: TGTGCCAGCAGTTACCCCGGGACAGGGGGATTTGAGTACTTC. It codes for CASSYPGTGGFEYF.

This clonotype has at least ten counts. The rearrangement links TRBV10-3 to TRBJ2-5, with D possibly being TRBD1 or TRBD2 (5 bases each). Trimming took off 8 bases at V and 4 bases at J, with 8 bases between the two ends. The CDR3 is 11 amino acids. The germline V gene encodes CDR1 ENHRY and CDR2 SYGVKD. The CDR3 sequence is CAILRGETQYF. DNA of the CDR3: TGTGCCATCCTGAGGGGAGAGACCCAGTACTTC.

This clonotype was detected a few times. The chain couples TRBV20-1 to TRBJ1-1, with D uncertain. Looked up from germline, CDR1 is DFQATT and CDR2 is SNEGSKA (reference sequence). The germline V and J ends were trimmed by 5 bases and 1 base, with 11 bases remaining between them. There are 13 residues in the CDR3. The CDR3 sequence: CSAPGSGNTEAFF. Written as DNA, the CDR3 is TGCAGTGCTCCGGGGTCAGGGAACACTGAAGCTTTCTTT.

This chain links TRBV10-3 with TRBJ1-5, with TRBD1 as a possible D gene (6 bases). The germline V gene encodes CDR1 ENHRY and CDR2 SYGVKD. Between the trimmed V and J ends, which lost 3 bases and 6 bases, there was a span of 9 bases. This CDR3 has 13 residues. CDR3 in amino acids: CAISDEGGQPQHF. For the CDR3, the DNA is TGTGCCATCAGTGATGAGGGGGGTCAGCCCCAGCATTTT.

The V call is TRBV4-2, the J call TRBJ1-2, with 12 bases lining up with TRBD1. Germline-derived CDR1 and CDR2 are LGHNA and YNFKEQ. With 4 bases clipped from V and 6 bases from J, the junction kept 6 bases outside the gene matches. The CDR3 has 15 amino acids. The CDR3, as DNA: TGTGCCAGCAGCCGGGGGACAGGGGGCGCCGATGGCTACACCTTC. The encoded protein is CASSRGTGGADGYTF.

The chain is built from TRBV4-2 and TRBJ2-3; D is perhaps TRBD1 or TRBD2 (5 bases each). Germline V gene sequence: CDR1 LGHNA, CDR2 YNFKEQ. The CDR3 length is 17 residues. V lost 0 bases to trimming and J lost 2 bases, with 15 bases between them. The CDR3: CASSQDLTGPTTDTQYF. The CDR3 DNA is TGTGCCAGCAGCCAAGATTTAACGGGGCCTACCACAGATACGCAGTATTTT.

This clonotype appeared many times. The rearrangement joins TRBV7-8 to TRBJ2-1; perhaps TRBD2 as D (6 bases). Between the trimmed V and J ends, which lost 6 bases and 4 bases, there was a span of 16 bases. CDR1 SGHVS and CDR2 FQNEAQ come from the germline V gene. The CDR3 totals 15 residues. The CDR3 sequence is CASRSGGITYNEQFF. CDR3 in DNA: TGTGCCAGCAGGTCCGGGGGAATCACGTACAATGAGCAGTTCTTC.

This clonotype has just a few counts. This rearrangement joins TRBV6-5 to TRBJ2-3; D not certain. Deletions cut 0 bases from V and 6 bases from J, with 10 bases between. CDR1 MNHEY and CDR2 SVGAGI come from the germline V gene. The CDR3 sequence is 14 residues long. CDR3 coding DNA: TGTGCCAGCAGTTACTCGCCCTCAAGGGATACGCAGTATTTT. The encoded protein is CASSYSPSRDTQYF.

This chain uses TRBV20-1 with TRBJ2-3; TRBD2 matches at 7 bases. Looked up from germline, CDR1 is DFQATT and CDR2 is SNEGSKA (reference sequence). Losses at the gene ends were 5 bases for V and 10 bases for J; bases not matched to a gene: 15. CDR3 length: 14 amino acids. In DNA, the CDR3 is TGCAGTGCTGGGAGGGCACCGCCTTTTAACCCGCAGTATTTT. Its translation is CSAGRAPPFNPQYF.

This clonotype came up many times. V is TRBV10-3 and J is TRBJ1-5; TRBD1 matches 8 bases. The V segment lost 0 bases and the J segment 2 bases; nucleotides outside the gene matches: 12. From germline, CDR1 is ENHRY and CDR2 SYGVKD. This CDR3 is built from 19 residues. CDR3 protein: CAISESAGTGRGGNQPQHF. The CDR3, as DNA: TGTGCCATCAGTGAGTCGGCCGGGACAGGCCGAGGTGGCAATCAGCCCCAGCATTTT.

At least ten counts were recorded for this clonotype. The V and J genes are TRBV29-1 and TRBJ2-5, with 7 bases identical to TRBD2. CDR1 and CDR2 from the germline V gene are SQVTM and ANQGSEA. After removal of 7 bases from V and 1 base from J, the junction contained 6 bases not matched to a gene. The CDR3 consists of 13 residues. The CDR3 loop is CSAQGGIQETQYF. In DNA, the CDR3 is TGCAGCGCCCAGGGAGGGATCCAAGAGACCCAGTACTTC.

J is TRBJ1-2 and V is TRBV6-5, with D tentatively TRBD1 (6 bases). The CDR3 extends over 13 amino acids. Germline V gene sequence: CDR1 MNHEY, CDR2 SVGAGI. Between the trimmed V and J ends, which lost 6 bases and 4 bases, there was a span of 12 bases. As DNA, the CDR3 is TGTGCCAGCAGCCGGACAGACAGCTATGGCTACACCTTC. Amino acids: CASSRTDSYGYTF.

This clonotype has a count of ten or more. This chain uses TRBV5-1 with TRBJ2-7, with 10 bases matching TRBD1. The V segment lost 7 bases and the J segment 3 bases; nucleotides outside the gene matches: 7. The V gene's germline CDR1 is SGHRS and CDR2 YFSETQ. The CDR3 loop spans 14 amino acids. The CDR3 reads CASVRDRGNYEQYF. CDR3 nucleotides: TGCGCCAGCGTCCGGGACAGGGGAAACTACGAGCAGTACTTC.

The chain carries TRBV5-6 and TRBJ2-4; D is possibly TRBD2 (6 bases). Germline V gene lookup returns CDR1 SGHDT and CDR2 YYEEEE. V was pared by 7 bases and J by 6 bases, with 17 bases between. This CDR3 is 14 amino acids long. The DNA for the CDR3 is TGTGCCAGCCTTCGCTTCCGGGAGCTAAACATTCAGTACTTC. It encodes CASLRFRELNIQYF.

This chain uses TRBV7-9 with TRBJ2-7, with TRBD1 matching 7 bases. The CDR3 contains 15 residues. Germline V CDR1 and CDR2: SEHNR, FQNEAQ (reference sequence). V dropped 4 bases and J dropped 5; count of bases not matched to a gene: 11. CDR3 DNA: TGTGCCAGCAGCTCCGGGACAGCCTTTGGGGACGAGCAGTACTTC. Its translation is CASSSGTAFGDEQYF.

This clonotype was observed a handful of times. This chain joins TRBV20-1 and TRBJ1-4; maybe TRBD1 (5 bases). Trimming stripped 0 bases from V and 6 bases from J, with 14 bases between. Germline CDR1 DFQATT, CDR2 SNEGSKA (reference sequence). The CDR3 loop spans 15 amino acids. The DNA for the CDR3 is TGCAGTGCTAGAGATCGGGCAGGGTGGGATGAAAAACTGTTTTTT. It encodes CSARDRAGWDEKLFF.

Concerning this clonotype itself: Germline is not matched at one junction end, which may reflect a read error. The chain uses TRBV5-6 and TRBJ2-2, with 12 bases that match TRBD2. The CDR3 contains 17 residues. Germline-derived CDR1 and CDR2 are SGHDT and YYEEEE. CDR3 sequence: CASSLGLAGANTGELFF. The CDR3 DNA is TGTGCCAGCAGCTTGGGACTAGCGGGGGCGAATACCGGGGAGCTGTTTTTT.

V is TRBV29-1 and J is TRBJ1-2, with D unclear. CDR1 and CDR2 from the germline V gene are SQVTM and ANQGSEA. The V and J ends lost 4 bases and 8 bases respectively, with 14 bases between them. The CDR3 totals 12 residues. DNA for the CDR3: TGCAGCGTTGTAGCGGGGAATGAGGGCTACACCTTC. Its protein is CSVVAGNEGYTF.

This clonotype was detected only a few times. The chain has TRBV12-3 or TRBV12-4 and TRBJ1-1; tentatively, D is TRBD1 (5 bases). V gave up 6 bases and J gave up 4 bases, with 21 bases separating them. The CDR3 contains 16 residues. This chain's CDR3 is CASSHPGLGTGTEAFF. CDR3 bases: TGTGCCAGCAGCCATCCGGGGCTCGGGACGGGCACTGAAGCTTTCTTT.

The chain links TRBV6-2 or TRBV6-3 to TRBJ2-7; D gene unclear. Germline V gives CDR1 MNHEY, CDR2 SVGEGT. The V end lost 0 bases, the J end lost 0 bases, and 12 bases lay between the germline ends. This CDR3 has 16 amino acids. The CDR3 DNA follows: TGTGCCAGCAGTTACTCTAGAACGGCTAGCTCCTACGAGCAGTACTTC. This gives the protein CASSYSRTASSYEQYF.

This rearrangement joins TRBV7-8 to TRBJ2-5; 8 positions agree with TRBD2. V lost 5 bases to trimming and J lost 4 bases; unmatched junction nucleotides: 9. The CDR3 totals 15 residues. CDR1 is SGHVS and CDR2 is FQNEAQ in the germline V gene. The CDR3 loop reads CASSPGGGRGETQYF. CDR3 DNA: TGTGCCAGCAGCCCGGGGGGGGGGCGTGGAGAGACCCAGTACTTC.

This clonotype has just a few counts. The chain carries TRBV18 and TRBJ1-2; 8 bases fit TRBD1. V lost 3 bases and J lost 13; bases outside the gene matches: 16. This CDR3 comprises 15 residues. CDR1 KGHSH and CDR2 LQKENI come from the germline V gene. The CDR3 sequence is CASSPTAEGQALRTF. The CDR3 DNA reads as TGTGCCAGCTCACCTACAGCCGAGGGACAGGCACTACGCACCTTC.

The chain recombines TRBV10-3 with TRBJ1-1; no definite D call. In germline, CDR1 is ENHRY, CDR2 SYGVKD. Trimming stripped 4 bases from V and 5 bases from J, with 14 bases between. This CDR3 spans 14 amino acids. As DNA, the CDR3 is TGTGCCATCAGTGCCAGACAAGGCAGGACTGAAGCTTTCTTT. It specifies CAISARQGRTEAFF.

The chain couples TRBV4-3 to TRBJ2-2, with D possibly matching TRBD2 (6 bases). The CDR3 has 13 amino acids. In germline, CDR1 is LGHNA, CDR2 YSLEER. V lost 2 bases, J lost 9 bases, and 10 bases lay in between. The DNA for the CDR3 is TGCGCCAGCAGCCAAAGGAGGGGTCGGGAGCTGTTTTTT. As protein: CASSQRRGRELFF.

This sequence joins TRBV7-8 and TRBJ2-1, with 7 bases aligning to TRBD2. Germline CDR1 SGHVS, CDR2 FQNEAQ. V lost 1 base and J lost 4; bases outside the gene matches: 4. CDR3 length: 15 residues. The CDR3 is CASSLETSEYNEQFF. The CDR3 region has the DNA TGTGCCAGCAGCTTAGAAACTAGCGAGTACAATGAGCAGTTCTTC.

The chain is built from TRBV7-8 and TRBJ2-7; D remains ambiguous. The CDR3 is 14 amino acids. Germline V gene sequence: CDR1 SGHVS, CDR2 FQNEAQ. With 5 bases removed from V and 0 bases from J, the gap between germline ends came to 11 bases. CDR3 bases: TGTGCCAGCAGCCCCCCGCAGCCCTCCTACGAGCAGTACGTC. This gives the protein CASSPPQPSYEQYV.

V gene TRBV5-1 combines with J gene TRBJ1-1, with 10 bases fitting TRBD1. Germline V CDR1 and CDR2: SGHRS, YFSETQ. The CDR3 is 15 amino acids. The V segment lost 3 bases and the J segment 6 bases; nucleotides outside the gene matches: 8. As DNA, the CDR3 is TGCGCCAGCAGCTCCTGGACAGGGGGAGCGGCTGAAGCTTTCTTT. This sequence encodes CASSSWTGGAAEAFF. The whole variable domain, remainder taken from reference TRBV5-1 and TRBJ1-1, is KAGVTQTPRYLIKTRGQQVTLSCSPISGHRSVSWYQQTPGQGLQFLFEYFSETQRNKGNFPGRFSGRQFSNSRSEMNVSTLELGDSALYLCASSSWTGGAAEAFFGQGTRLTVV.

The rearrangement joins TRBV6-4 to TRBJ2-2; D may be TRBD1 (6 bases). Trimming took 4 bases from V and 10 from J, leaving 13 bases between them. The CDR3 length is 13 residues. Germline V gene data show CDR1 as MRHNA and CDR2 as SNTAGT. CDR3 region: CASSGDNGPELFF. The CDR3 DNA sequence: TGTGCCAGCAGTGGGGACAACGGGCCGGAGCTGTTTTTT.

This clonotype showed up many times. The V gene is TRBV7-2, the J gene TRBJ1-3; the D is unclear. In germline, CDR1 is SGHTA, CDR2 FQGNSA. The CDR3 is 15 amino acids. Trimming pared 1 base from V and 3 bases from J, leaving 10 bases between. In DNA, the CDR3 is TGTGCCAGCAGCTTAGACGCGGGGATTGGAAACACCATATATTTT. Translated: CASSLDAGIGNTIYF.

This clonotype was seen a few times. The CDR3: CASSLPGQVNTEAFF. CDR3 sequence (DNA): TGTGCCAGCAGTTTACCGGGACAGGTGAACACTGAAGCTTTCTTT. This chain connects TRBV6-5 to TRBJ1-1, with 8 nucleotides matching TRBD1. V lost 4 bases to trimming and J lost 0 bases; unmatched junction nucleotides: 4. This CDR3 has 15 amino acids. Germline V lookup: CDR1 MNHEY, CDR2 SVGAGI.

This clonotype was found a few times. The V gene is TRBV25-1, the J gene TRBJ1-2, with a tentative D call TRBD1 (5 bases). Trimming cost V 3 bases and J 3 bases, with 11 bases left between them. Germline CDR1 reads MGHDK; CDR2 reads SYGVNS. The CDR3 loop spans 14 amino acids. The CDR3 DNA follows: TGTGCCAGCAGTGAGCCCGGGACGGACTATGGCTACACCTTC. Its translation is CASSEPGTDYGYTF.

V gene TRBV15 combines with J gene TRBJ1-1, with D perhaps TRBD1 (5 bases). The CDR3 length is 11 residues. V lost 8 bases and J 3 bases, leaving 7 bases between the germline ends. Germline values: CDR1 LNHNV, CDR2 YYDKDF (reference sequence). The CDR3 sequence: CATQGDTEAFF. The CDR3, as DNA: TGTGCCACCCAAGGGGACACTGAAGCTTTCTTT.